The source of this TCR beta chain is a study of shared clonotypes between healthy human individuals. Libraries were prepared by immunoSEQ multiplex PCR; TCRdb keeps only in-frame clonotypes and omits some of them. The sample lists around 2.5 million clones, 80% to 95% occurring once. This TCR derives from a man aged 18-30 years in good health. Some clones in this sample may be carry-over from other donors' samples. Sequencing was done on a sample of naive CD4+ T cells from PBMCs. The subset: CD45RA+ positively selected.

In DNA, the CDR3 is TGTGCCAGCAGCCCCAGCGGGGGCTACACAGATACGCAGTATTTT. As protein: CASSPSGGYTDTQYF. J is TRBJ2-3 and V is TRBV7-2, with TRBD2 identical over 8 bases. The germline CDR1 and CDR2 sequences are SGHTA and FQGNSA. The CDR3 loop spans 15 amino acids. Trimming cost V 5 bases and J 2 bases; bases outside gene matches: 6.